These 26 T cell receptor beta chains share one sample of origin, sequenced in a study of response to subunit inactivated influenza vaccine. TCRdb processed the RT-PCR reads anew with MiXCR; each CDR3 protein has one entry. In the table there are 800,000 or so distinct CDR3 sequences, 21% of which are singletons. The sequences come from PBMCs from blood, collected roughly 5 days after vaccination. Source of these receptors: a man aged 45-65 years who received an inactivated influenza vaccine.

This clonotype occurred a few times. The rearrangement joins TRBV28 to TRBJ2-7; D possibly corresponds to TRBD1 (5 bases). Germline loops: CDR1 MDHEN, CDR2 SYDVKM. V was shortened by 5 bases and J by 2 bases, with 16 bases between the two germline ends. The length of the CDR3 is 15 residues. CDR3: CASSPQTEPPYEQYF. The DNA of the CDR3 is TGTGCCAGCAGTCCACAGACAGAGCCACCCTACGAGCAGTACTTC.

The rearrangement links TRBV3-1 to TRBJ2-3; D gene uncertain. Germline CDR1 is LGHDT and CDR2 is YNNKEL (reference sequence). With 2 bases removed from V and 2 bases from J, the gap between germline ends came to 8 bases. The CDR3 is 14 residues long. The CDR3 region has the DNA TGTGCCAGCAGCCAATCCCCGACCACAGATACGCAGTATTTT. Its protein is CASSQSPTTDTQYF.

This clonotype was found a few times. The J gene is TRBJ1-2, the V gene TRBV6-5, with TRBD1 identical over 8 bases. The germline CDR1 and CDR2 sequences are MNHEY and SVGAGI. The CDR3 length is 19 residues. V was pared by 0 bases and J by 2 bases, with 14 bases of the junction left unmatched. CDR3 sequence reads: CASSYSFGVRGQENYGYTF. The CDR3 nucleotides are TGTGCCAGCAGTTACTCTTTCGGGGTCCGGGGACAGGAGAACTATGGCTACACCTTC.

This clonotype was found a few times. The genes are TRBV20-1 and TRBJ1-6; 8 bases map to TRBD1. This CDR3 spans 13 amino acids. Germline values: CDR1 DFQATT, CDR2 SNEGSKA (reference sequence). V was pared by 7 bases and J by 8 bases, with 7 bases of the junction left unmatched. The CDR3 DNA follows: TGCAGTGTTAGGACAGGGATGCATTCACCCCTCCACTTT. Translated: CSVRTGMHSPLHF.

V and J are TRBV7-9 and TRBJ2-7; the D gene could be TRBD1 or TRBD2 (5 bases each). V lost 1 base and J 7 bases, leaving 11 bases between the germline ends. From germline, CDR1 is SEHNR and CDR2 FQNEAQ (reference sequence). The CDR3 contains 13 residues. For the CDR3, the DNA is TGTGCCAGCAGCTTAGGGGGGTCGCGGGAGCAGTACTTC. Its translation is CASSLGGSREQYF. Based on the CDR3 plus reference TRBV7-9 and TRBJ2-7, the full variable domain is DTGVSQNPRHKITKRGQNVTFRCDPISEHNRLYWYRQTLGQGPEFLTYFQNEAQLEKSRLLSDRFSAERPKGSFSTLEIQRTEQGDSAMYLCASSLGGSREQYFGPGTRLTVT.

The chain joins TRBV5-1 to TRBJ2-7, with D perhaps TRBD1 or TRBD2 (5 bases each). Germline assignment: CDR1 SGHRS and CDR2 YFSETQ. CDR3 size: 14 residues. Trimming pared 3 bases from V and 0 bases from J, leaving 10 bases between. The DNA of the CDR3 is TGCGCCAGCAGCTCGGGACCGGGCTCCTACGAGCAGTACTTC. Amino acids: CASSSGPGSYEQYF.

V gene TRBV12-3 or TRBV12-4 combines with J gene TRBJ2-1; D might be TRBD2 (7 bases). CDR3 length equals 15 residues. V shed 3 bases and J shed 6 bases, with 15 bases lying between them. For the CDR3, the DNA is TGTGCCAGCAGTTTTGGGGCTGGGGGGGCCAATGAGCAGTTCTTC. Translated: CASSFGAGGANEQFF.

This clonotype appeared a few times. The chain has TRBV7-2 and TRBJ1-3; TRBD1 matches at 10 bases. The CDR3 loop spans 18 amino acids. Germline V CDR1 and CDR2: SGHTA, FQGNSA. Losses at the gene ends were 0 bases for V and 0 bases for J; bases not matched to a gene: 5. The CDR3: CASSLAGTGDISGNTIYF. The CDR3 bases are TGTGCCAGCAGCTTAGCGGGGACAGGGGATATCTCTGGAAACACCATATATTTT.

This clonotype was observed a few times. The rearrangement links TRBV11-1 to TRBJ2-7, with D unresolved. Trimming left V 3 bases short and J 3 bases short, with 15 bases between. This CDR3 comprises 15 residues. Per the germline V gene, CDR1 is SGHAT and CDR2 is FQDESV (reference sequence). The CDR3 protein is CASSFKRHADYEQYF. The CDR3 bases are TGTGCCAGCAGCTTTAAGAGACACGCTGACTACGAGCAGTACTTC.

The V gene is TRBV15, the J gene TRBJ2-1; 10 bases match TRBD2. CDR3 length equals 15 residues. Germline lookup yields CDR1 LNHNV and CDR2 YYDKDF (reference sequence). V gave up 6 bases and J gave up 8 bases; unmatched junction bases: 10. The CDR3 DNA is TGTGCCACCAGAGGTGAGGGACTAGCGAAACATGAGCAGTTCTTC. This encodes CATRGEGLAKHEQFF.

The rearrangement links TRBV4-3 to TRBJ2-3, with 11 positions matching TRBD2. V gave up 5 bases and J gave up 5 bases; unmatched junction bases: 18. The germline V gene has CDR1 LGHNA and CDR2 YSLEER. The CDR3 consists of 19 residues. CDR3 nucleotide sequence: TGCGCCAGCAGCTCGGAAAGCACTAGCGGGGGACACCCGGGAGATACGCAGTATTTT. Its protein product is CASSSESTSGGHPGDTQYF.

This sequence joins TRBV5-1 and TRBJ2-1; perhaps TRBD1 as D (6 bases). Germline CDR1 and CDR2: SGHRS and YFSETQ. The CDR3 loop spans 12 amino acids. V lost 7 bases and J lost 7, with 12 bases in between. The DNA for the CDR3 is TGCGCCAGCGGGGGCCCTGATAATGAGCAGTTCTTC. Residues: CASGGPDNEQFF.

The chain couples TRBV7-8 to TRBJ1-2; D might be TRBD1 (6 bases). The V end was cut by 1 base, the J end by 4 bases, with 16 bases between. The length of the CDR3 is 16 residues. CDR1 and CDR2 (germline): SGHVS, FQNEAQ. CDR3 in DNA: TGTGCCAGCAGCTTAGGGCTGGGGCAGGGGACCTATGGCTACACCTTC. Encoded protein: CASSLGLGQGTYGYTF.

The V call is TRBV5-1, the J call TRBJ2-7; D possibly corresponds to TRBD1 (6 bases). The CDR3 runs 14 residues. The germline CDR1 and CDR2 sequences are SGHRS and YFSETQ. Trimming removed 0 bases at V and 4 bases at J, with 11 bases between. The chain's CDR3 is CASSLAPDSYEQYF. The CDR3 bases are TGCGCCAGCAGCTTGGCCCCGGACAGTTACGAGCAGTACTTC.

The chain recombines TRBV20-1 with TRBJ2-3, with a tentative D call TRBD2 (5 bases). The CDR3 sequence is 16 residues long. Germline V gene data show CDR1 as DFQATT and CDR2 as SNEGSKA (reference sequence). Trimming stripped 0 bases from V and 0 bases from J, with 13 bases between. CDR3 sequence reads: CSAREGLAWSTDTQYF. CDR3 DNA sequence: TGCAGTGCTAGAGAAGGGCTAGCTTGGAGCACAGATACGCAGTATTTT.

A few counts support this clonotype. Here the CDR3 reads CASSSRWGYEQYF. DNA for the CDR3: TGTGCCAGCAGCTCGCGATGGGGGTACGAGCAGTACTTC. The chain links TRBV7-2 to TRBJ2-7; D might be TRBD1 or TRBD2, each matching 5 bases. The germline gives CDR1 SGHTA, CDR2 FQGNSA. V was clipped by 4 bases and J by 4 bases, with 11 bases between them. The CDR3 covers 13 residues.

The rearrangement uses TRBV15 and TRBJ2-1; D not resolved. V shed 4 bases and J shed 4 bases, with 11 bases lying between them. Per the germline V gene, CDR1 is LNHNV and CDR2 is YYDKDF (reference sequence). This CDR3 has 14 residues. As DNA, the CDR3 is TGTGCCACCAGCAAAGACGGGCGTTACAATGAGCAGTTCTTC. Translated: CATSKDGRYNEQFF.

This clonotype was detected many times. The chain combines TRBV12-3 or TRBV12-4 with TRBJ1-5; 7 bases match TRBD1. V lost 6 bases, J lost 7 bases, and 3 bases stayed unmatched. This CDR3 has 12 residues. DNA of the CDR3: TGTGCCAGCAGACAGGGGAGCCAGCCCCAGCATTTT. It specifies CASRQGSQPQHF.

The chain recombines TRBV5-1 with TRBJ2-7, with a weak D call TRBD1 (6 bases). The V end was cut by 2 bases, the J end by 3 bases, with 12 bases between. The CDR3 has 14 residues. Germline V gene sequence: CDR1 SGHRS, CDR2 YFSETQ. CDR3: CASSLLDSLYEQYF. In DNA, the CDR3 is TGCGCCAGCAGCTTACTGGACAGCCTCTACGAGCAGTACTTC.

This clonotype came up a few times. The V call is TRBV27, the J call TRBJ2-1; 7 bases line up with TRBD1. The length of the CDR3 is 15 residues. V dropped 5 bases and J dropped 7; count of bases not matched to a gene: 11. The germline V gene encodes CDR1 MNHEY and CDR2 SMNVEV (reference sequence). In DNA form, the CDR3 reads TGTGCCAGCAGTCAGGGGGTCAGGGGATTTAATGAGCAGTTCTTC. Amino acids: CASSQGVRGFNEQFF.

This clonotype appeared a few times. J is TRBJ2-7 and V is TRBV4-1, with unresolved D. Germline assignment: CDR1 MGHRA and CDR2 YSYEKL. V was trimmed by 0 bases and J by 3 bases, leaving 12 bases between them. This CDR3 has 15 residues. The CDR3 DNA follows: TGCGCCAGCAGCCAAGAATCGGCAGGAGTCTACGAGCAGTACTTC. As protein: CASSQESAGVYEQYF.

The rearrangement joins TRBV7-9 to TRBJ1-1; D is perhaps TRBD1 (6 bases). The CDR3 sequence is 14 residues long. V gave up 10 bases and J gave up 3 bases, with 18 bases separating them. The germline V gene has CDR1 SEHNR and CDR2 FQNEAQ (reference sequence). The DNA of the CDR3 is TGTGCCAACTCCCCTCCAGGGGATCACACTGAAGCTTTCTTT. Protein: CANSPPGDHTEAFF.

This clonotype was seen only a few times. The chain combines TRBV2 with TRBJ2-1, with D possibly called TRBD1 or TRBD2 (5 bases each). CDR1 and CDR2 (germline): SNHLY, FYNNEI. CDR3 length: 15 residues. Trimming pared 3 bases from V and 4 bases from J, leaving 13 bases between. The chain's CDR3 is CASSELGEFYNEQFF. CDR3 in DNA: TGTGCCAGCAGTGAGTTGGGGGAATTTTACAATGAGCAGTTCTTC.

The rearrangement joins TRBV6-5 to TRBJ1-1; D not resolved. V was cut by 6 bases and J by 11 bases, with 16 bases left in between. CDR3 length equals 12 residues. The germline V gene encodes CDR1 MNHEY and CDR2 SVGAGI. The CDR3 loop is CASSPLAGGAFF. CDR3 nucleotide sequence: TGTGCCAGCAGCCCCCTCGCCGGAGGCGCTTTCTTT.

This clonotype was detected ten times or more. V gene TRBV5-1 combines with J gene TRBJ2-1, with 15 bases lining up with TRBD2. This CDR3 comprises 17 residues. The J segment lost 4 bases and the V segment lost 3 bases, leaving 5 bases of the junction unmatched. Germline V gene lookup returns CDR1 SGHRS and CDR2 YFSETQ. CDR3 bases: TGCGCCAGCAGCTCGCCGGGACTAGCGGGAGGATACAATGAGCAGTTCTTC. It codes for CASSSPGLAGGYNEQFF.

J is TRBJ2-5 and V is TRBV7-2; possibly TRBD1 for D (5 bases). V lost 2 bases and J lost 1, with 11 bases in between. This CDR3 comprises 15 residues. The V gene's germline CDR1 is SGHTA and CDR2 FQGNSA. The CDR3 is CASSLSIGVQETQYF. The CDR3 nucleotides are TGTGCCAGCAGCTTATCTATAGGGGTCCAAGAGACCCAGTACTTC. Complete variable domain (other parts from reference TRBV7-2 and TRBJ2-5): GAGVSQSPSNKVTEKGKDVELRCDPISGHTALYWYRQSLGQGLEFLIYFQGNSAPDKSGLPSDRFSAERTGGSVSTLTIQRTQQEDSAVYLCASSLSIGVQETQYFGPGTRLLVL.